The 32 T cell receptor beta chains reported below all come from one sample, sequenced in a study of PD-L1 blockade in urothelial cancer. Profiled with immunoSEQ multiplex PCR; TCRdb holds only in-frame clones, not every one. The sample consists of approximately 48,000 clones, around 74% of them appearing once. Time point given: pretreatment peripheral blood. Material: PBMCs, obtained around atezolizumab (anti-PD-L1) treatment. The receptors stem from a man aged 65 to 79 with urothelial cancer.

The genes are TRBV4-2 and TRBJ2-3; D gene ambiguous. V lost 2 bases to trimming and J lost 3 bases, with 3 bases between them. Germline V gene lookup returns CDR1 LGHNA and CDR2 YNFKEQ. CDR3 size: 12 residues. Here the CDR3 DNA reads TGTGCCAGCAGCCAACCTACAGATACGCAGTATTTT. It is translated as CASSQPTDTQYF.

The chain couples TRBV19 to TRBJ2-7; 7 bases fit TRBD1. This CDR3 comprises 17 residues. The V segment lost 6 bases and the J segment 0 bases; nucleotides outside the gene matches: 14. Germline values: CDR1 LNHDA, CDR2 SQIVND (reference sequence). The CDR3 region is CASRSSYRGLSSYEQYF. In DNA form, the CDR3 reads TGTGCCAGTAGAAGTAGCTACAGGGGCCTCAGCTCCTACGAGCAGTACTTC.

This chain joins TRBV7-8 and TRBJ1-1; tentative D call: TRBD1 (6 bases). CDR3 size: 14 residues. Trimming took off 0 bases at V and 7 bases at J, with 12 bases between the two ends. Germline CDR1 and CDR2: SGHVS and FQNEAQ. The CDR3 protein is CASSLARGRVEAFF. CDR3 DNA sequence: TGTGCCAGCAGCTTAGCGAGGGGGAGGGTTGAAGCTTTCTTT.

This clone appeared a few times. The chain has TRBV2 and TRBJ1-3; 8 positions match TRBD1. V lost 6 bases to trimming and J lost 1 base; unmatched junction nucleotides: 5. CDR3 length: 15 amino acids. Looked up from germline, CDR1 is SNHLY and CDR2 is FYNNEI. CDR3 in amino acids: CASSVGQGSGNTIYF. The CDR3 DNA reads TGTGCCAGCAGCGTTGGACAGGGATCTGGAAACACCATATATTTT.

This chain links TRBV6-6 with TRBJ1-2; tentatively, D is TRBD1 (5 bases). Germline lookup yields CDR1 MNHNY and CDR2 SVGAGI (reference sequence). The CDR3 extends over 15 amino acids. Between the trimmed V and J ends, which lost 7 bases and 8 bases, there was a span of 23 bases. The CDR3 loop reads CASNTALNQGGGYTF. As DNA, the CDR3 is TGTGCCAGCAATACGGCGCTGAATCAGGGAGGCGGCTACACCTTC.

In its sample, this clone was seen once. This rearrangement joins TRBV5-5 to TRBJ2-5, with TRBD2 matching over 8 bases. CDR1 and CDR2 (germline): SGHKS, YYEKEE (reference sequence). The ends lost 4 bases at V and 2 bases at J; junction bases unmatched: 1. This CDR3 comprises 13 residues. CDR3 in amino acids: CASSRGGQETQYF. The CDR3 DNA reads TGTGCCAGCAGCCGCGGGGGGCAAGAGACCCAGTACTTC.

V usage is TRBV30 and J usage is TRBJ1-1, with D possibly matching TRBD1 (5 bases). From germline, CDR1 is GTSNPN and CDR2 SVGIG (reference sequence). V was clipped by 0 bases and J by 11 bases, with 19 bases between them. The CDR3 runs 14 residues. The CDR3 loop reads CAWSVRRRQTTAFF. CDR3 sequence (DNA): TGTGCCTGGAGTGTAAGGCGGAGACAGACAACTGCTTTCTTT. Variable domain in full (rest from reference TRBV30 and TRBJ1-1): SQTIHQWPATLVQPVGSPLSLECTVEGTSNPNLYWYRQAAGRGLQLLFYSVGIGQISSEVPQNLSASRPQDRQFILSSKKLLLSDSGFYLCAWSVRRRQTTAFFGQGTRLTVV.

This chain uses TRBV19 with TRBJ1-5; D remains ambiguous. CDR3 length: 16 amino acids. Germline loops: CDR1 LNHDA, CDR2 SQIVND (reference sequence). Trimming removed 3 bases from V and 2 bases from J, with 14 bases in between. The CDR3 loop reads CASSMIRNEGNQPQHF. CDR3 bases: TGTGCCAGTAGTATGATTCGCAACGAGGGCAATCAGCCCCAGCATTTT.

The V call is TRBV29-1, the J call TRBJ2-3; D possibly corresponds to TRBD2 (6 bases). The CDR3 loop spans 13 amino acids. CDR1 is SQVTM, CDR2 ANQGSEA, per germline. V was trimmed by 1 base and J by 5 bases, leaving 10 bases between them. CDR3 in amino acids: CSVEVGGEDTQYF. DNA of the CDR3: TGCAGCGTTGAAGTTGGAGGGGAAGATACGCAGTATTTT.

A few counts support this clone. This rearrangement joins TRBV29-1 to TRBJ1-1; D unclear. CDR1 is SQVTM and CDR2 is ANQGSEA in the germline V gene. Trimming cost V 6 bases and J 6 bases, with 14 bases left between them. The CDR3 extends over 12 amino acids. CDR3 sequence (DNA): TGCAGCGTCCGCGGGTCAGATCCTGAAGCTTTCTTT. It yields the protein CSVRGSDPEAFF. Drawing the rest from reference TRBV29-1 and TRBJ1-1, the complete variable domain is SAVISQKPSRDICQRGTSLTIQCQVDSQVTMMFWYRQQPGQSLTLIATANQGSEATYESGFVIDKFPISRPNLTFSTLTVSNMSPEDSSIYLCSVRGSDPEAFFGQGTRLTVV.

This clone showed up just once. V usage is TRBV21-1 and J usage is TRBJ2-3; TRBD2, the table's D call, was not compared with the DNA. TRBV21-1 is assigned pseudogene status. The CDR3 runs 13 residues. The DNA of the CDR3 is TGTGCCAGCAGCACCGGGACTCGCGATACGCAGTATTTT. It codes for CASSTGTRDTQYF.

This clone was counted only a few times. An end of the junction differs from the germline gene, which may be a read error. The genes are TRBV29-1 and TRBJ2-7; the D is unclear. Germline lookup yields CDR1 SQVTM and CDR2 ANQGSEA. The CDR3 contains 12 residues. The chain's CDR3 is CSVEDSTRHRDF. CDR3 DNA sequence: TGCAGCGTTGAAGATAGCACAAGGCATCGGGACTTC.

This chain connects TRBV28 to TRBJ1-5; D is unclear. Germline V gene sequence: CDR1 MDHEN, CDR2 SYDVKM. Trimming pared 4 bases from V and 11 bases from J, leaving 9 bases between. The CDR3 runs 11 residues. CDR3 region: CASSSWAAQHF. The CDR3 region has the DNA TGTGCCAGCAGTTCCTGGGCAGCCCAGCATTTT.

J is TRBJ2-3 and V is TRBV5-1; 8 nucleotides agree with TRBD1. Germline V gene sequence: CDR1 SGHRS, CDR2 YFSETQ. The length of the CDR3 is 16 residues. V was clipped by 0 bases and J by 1 base; unmatched bases: 4. For the CDR3, the DNA is TGCGCCAGCAGCTTGGGGACAGGGCTTCGCACAGATACGCAGTATTTT. Protein product: CASSLGTGLRTDTQYF.

The J gene is TRBJ2-7, the V gene TRBV5-1, with 8 bases matching TRBD2. The CDR3 spans 15 residues. Unmatched junction bases numbered 5, after V lost 1 base and J lost 2 bases. The V gene's germline CDR1 is SGHRS and CDR2 YFSETQ. Here the CDR3 DNA reads TGCGCCAGCAGCTTGCAAGCGGGGGAACCCTACGAGCAGTACTTC. Translated, it gives CASSLQAGEPYEQYF.

The chain recombines TRBV18 with TRBJ2-5; no firm D call. This CDR3 has 14 residues. Germline values: CDR1 KGHSH, CDR2 LQKENI. V gave up 3 bases and J gave up 0 bases, with 8 bases separating them. CDR3 residues: CASSPEQNQETQYF. CDR3 DNA sequence: TGTGCCAGCTCACCTGAACAGAACCAAGAGACCCAGTACTTC.

The chain combines TRBV7-9 with TRBJ2-7; D not certain. This CDR3 region has 13 residues. With 4 bases removed from V and 4 bases from J, the gap between germline ends came to 11 bases. Germline CDR1 and CDR2: SEHNR and FQNEAQ (reference sequence). The DNA of the CDR3 is TGTGCCAGCAGCTCACCTAAGTCTTACGAGCAGTACTTC. Encoded protein: CASSSPKSYEQYF. Based on the CDR3 plus reference TRBV7-9 and TRBJ2-7, the full variable domain is DTGVSQNPRHKITKRGQNVTFRCDPISEHNRLYWYRQTLGQGPEFLTYFQNEAQLEKSRLLSDRFSAERPKGSFSTLEIQRTEQGDSAMYLCASSSPKSYEQYFGPGTRLTVT.

The gene calls are TRBV11-2 and TRBJ2-3, with D possibly matching TRBD1 (5 bases). Trimming shortened V by 2 bases and J by 5 bases, and 8 bases separated the two germline ends. The CDR3 totals 13 residues. From germline, CDR1 is SGHAT and CDR2 FQNNGV. CDR3 sequence reads: CASSLPQGDTQYF. Here the CDR3 DNA reads TGTGCCAGCAGCTTACCCCAGGGAGATACGCAGTATTTT.

The V and J genes are TRBV10-3 and TRBJ2-2; the D gene is possibly TRBD1 (5 bases). V lost 8 bases to trimming and J lost 1 base, with 8 bases between them. The CDR3 consists of 13 residues. Germline-derived CDR1 and CDR2 are ENHRY and SYGVKD. CDR3 residues: CAIQRGNTGELFF. The CDR3 nucleotides read TGTGCCATCCAAAGGGGGAACACCGGGGAGCTGTTTTTT.

The chain uses TRBV7-9 and TRBJ1-1, with a weak D call TRBD1 (5 bases). Germline CDR1 is SEHNR and CDR2 is FQNEAQ (reference sequence). This CDR3 contains 13 residues. V lost 5 bases and J lost 6, with 13 bases in between. As DNA, the CDR3 is TGTGCCAGCAGCACATTGGGGGGATCTGAAGCTTTCTTT. Protein product: CASSTLGGSEAFF.

The rearrangement joins TRBV4-1 to TRBJ1-4; a weak D match, TRBD1 (6 bases). V was cut by 4 bases and J by 6 bases, with 15 bases left in between. This CDR3 is built from 15 residues. Germline V gene data show CDR1 as MGHRA and CDR2 as YSYEKL. The CDR3 sequence: CASSPGRGGDEKLFF. The CDR3 nucleotides are TGCGCCAGCAGCCCCGGCAGGGGTGGTGATGAAAAACTGTTTTTT.

The chain has TRBV7-6 and TRBJ2-5; 8 positions agree with TRBD2. The CDR3 covers 19 residues. Trimming at V came to 0 bases and at J to 0 bases, leaving 12 bases not matched to a gene. Per germline, CDR1 SGHVS and CDR2 FNYEAQ. The CDR3 here is CASSLAWRARGGDQETQYF. CDR3 coding DNA: TGTGCCAGCAGCTTAGCTTGGCGGGCCCGGGGGGGGGACCAAGAGACCCAGTACTTC. The full variable domain, in which reference TRBV7-6 and TRBJ2-5 provide the parts outside the CDR3, is GAGVSQSPRYKVTKRGQDVALRCDPISGHVSLYWYRQALGQGPEFLTYFNYEAQQDKSGLPNDRFSAERPEGSISTLTIQRTEQRDSAMYRCASSLAWRARGGDQETQYFGPGTRLLVL.

This clone came up many times. The V call is TRBV5-6, the J call TRBJ1-2, with a possible D match to TRBD1 (6 bases). The CDR3 spans 16 residues. V was trimmed by 3 bases and J by 3 bases, leaving 18 bases between them. CDR1 is SGHDT and CDR2 is YYEEEE in the germline V gene. CDR3 residues: CASSSMGAQGDYGYTF. CDR3 nucleotides: TGTGCCAGCAGCTCCATGGGGGCCCAGGGAGACTATGGCTACACCTTC.

The chain recombines TRBV5-1 with TRBJ2-3; 14 nucleotides line up with TRBD2. CDR3 length equals 17 residues. CDR1 is SGHRS, CDR2 YFSETQ, per germline. V trimming: 0 bases; J trimming: 3 bases; junction bases outside the gene matches: 3. The CDR3 reads CASSLVGTSGRTDTQYF. CDR3 DNA sequence: TGCGCCAGCAGCTTGGTGGGGACTAGCGGGAGAACAGATACGCAGTATTTT.

This chain joins TRBV29-1 and TRBJ1-1; TRBD1 matches 8 bases. Germline values: CDR1 SQVTM, CDR2 ANQGSEA. The junction had 4 bases not matched to a gene; V was cut back by 6 bases and J by 4 bases. CDR3 length: 12 amino acids. The CDR3 coding sequence is TGCAGCGTCAGACAGGGGAGCACTGAAGCTTTCTTT. Protein sequence: CSVRQGSTEAFF.

The chain carries TRBV7-9 and TRBJ1-1; D call uncertain. The CDR3 covers 13 residues. V was cut by 0 bases and J by 1 base, with 3 bases left in between. Germline V gene lookup returns CDR1 SEHNR and CDR2 FQNEAQ (reference sequence). CDR3 DNA: TGTGCCAGCAGCTTAGCCGGGAACACTGAAGCTTTCTTT. As protein: CASSLAGNTEAFF.

The chain uses TRBV5-6 and TRBJ2-2; a possible D gene is TRBD2 (6 bases). Looked up from germline, CDR1 is SGHDT and CDR2 is YYEEEE. The CDR3 totals 16 residues. Trimming removed 2 bases from V and 5 bases from J, with 16 bases in between. For the CDR3, the DNA is TGTGCCAGCAGCTTTCGTGGGGGAGGCGGTACCGGGGAGCTGTTTTTT. Its translation is CASSFRGGGGTGELFF.

The chain employs TRBV11-2 and TRBJ2-7, with TRBD2 as a possible D gene (5 bases). The germline V gene has CDR1 SGHAT and CDR2 FQNNGV. V was shortened by 4 bases and J by 5 bases, with 18 bases between the two germline ends. The CDR3 covers 15 residues. CDR3 sequence (DNA): TGTGCCAGCAGCTCAGGACCCCCGGAGGTGAACGAGCAGTACTTC. Its protein product is CASSSGPPEVNEQYF.

V usage is TRBV5-1 and J usage is TRBJ1-4; possibly TRBD1 for D (6 bases). Trimming pared 4 bases from V and 4 bases from J, leaving 14 bases between. The CDR3 runs 15 residues. Germline V gene data show CDR1 as SGHRS and CDR2 as YFSETQ. CDR3 in amino acids: CASSPNSRGNEKLFF. The CDR3 DNA sequence: TGCGCCAGCAGCCCTAACAGCAGGGGTAATGAAAAACTGTTTTTT.

V and J are TRBV30 and TRBJ1-1; no clear D gene. Germline CDR1 GTSNPN, CDR2 SVGIG (reference sequence). Trimming left V 3 bases short and J 3 bases short, with 14 bases between. The CDR3 has 14 residues. The CDR3 DNA sequence: TGTGCCTGGAGACGAGGGCCATCCGACACTGAAGCTTTCTTT. Translating it yields CAWRRGPSDTEAFF.

The chain has TRBV4-2 and TRBJ2-1; TRBD2 matches 9 bases. J lost 10 bases, V lost 0 bases, and 7 bases had no gene match. The germline gives CDR1 LGHNA, CDR2 YNFKEQ. CDR3 size: 15 residues. The CDR3 reads CASSQDTAGGMEQFF. In DNA, the CDR3 is TGTGCCAGCAGCCAAGACACAGCGGGAGGAATGGAGCAGTTCTTC.

V usage is TRBV6-5 and J usage is TRBJ1-5; TRBD1 matches at 7 bases. J was trimmed by 5 bases and V by 6 bases; bases with no gene match: 4. This CDR3 region has 13 residues. CDR1 MNHEY and CDR2 SVGAGI come from the germline V gene. Here the CDR3 DNA reads TGTGCCAGCAGAACTACAGGGGATCAGCCCCAGCATTTT. Its translation is CASRTTGDQPQHF.